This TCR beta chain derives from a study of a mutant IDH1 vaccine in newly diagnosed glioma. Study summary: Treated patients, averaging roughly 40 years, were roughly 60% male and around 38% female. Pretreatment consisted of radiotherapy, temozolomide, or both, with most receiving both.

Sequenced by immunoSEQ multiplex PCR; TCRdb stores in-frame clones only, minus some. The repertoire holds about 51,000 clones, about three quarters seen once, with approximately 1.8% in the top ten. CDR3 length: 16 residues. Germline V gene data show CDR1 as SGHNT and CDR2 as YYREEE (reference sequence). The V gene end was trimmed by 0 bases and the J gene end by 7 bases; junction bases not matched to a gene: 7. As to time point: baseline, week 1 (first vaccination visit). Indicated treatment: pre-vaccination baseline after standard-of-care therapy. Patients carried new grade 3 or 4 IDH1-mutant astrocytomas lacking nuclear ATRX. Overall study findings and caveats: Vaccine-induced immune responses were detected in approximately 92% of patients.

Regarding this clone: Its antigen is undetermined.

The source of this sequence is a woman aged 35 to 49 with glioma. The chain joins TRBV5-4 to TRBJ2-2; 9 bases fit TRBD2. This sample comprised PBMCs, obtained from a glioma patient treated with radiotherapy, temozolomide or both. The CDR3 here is CASSLGGAGGLGELFF. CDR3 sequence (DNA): TGTGCCAGCAGCTTGGGAGGAGCGGGGGGCCTCGGGGAGCTGTTTTTT.